The present entry profiles one TCR beta chain with its context. Its antigen is not known. The junction and the germline gene differ at one end; a read error may be behind it. Libraries were prepared by immunoSEQ multiplex PCR; TCRdb keeps only in-frame clonotypes and omits some of them. The sample contains approximately 13,000 clones, about 84% of which appear only once. The data originate from a study of immune cell composition in non-small cell lung cancer. General observations from the study: Dominant in vivo tumour-associated clones were not shown to share tumour-reactive sequences. Adenocarcinomas with higher top tumour-associated clone frequency had more reactive TILs.

Germline-derived CDR1 and CDR2 are MDHEN and SYDVKM. The length of the CDR3 is 12 residues. This chain connects TRBV28 to TRBJ2-7, with D perhaps assigned TRBD1 or TRBD2 (5 bases each). Source material: lung tumor tissue. This receptor was taken from a human donor with non-small cell lung cancer. Here the CDR3 reads CASSFLLGRTSF. CDR3 nucleotides: TGTGCCAGCAGTTTTCTCTTGGGACGGACGAGCTTC.